The text below deals with one TCR beta chain. What it recognizes is unknown. This entry comes from a study of shared clonotypes between healthy human individuals. Naive CD8 cells lacked CD45RO and underwent positive selection for CCR7, leaving out terminally differentiated effector memory CD45RA+ cells. V lost 3 bases and J 3 bases, leaving 12 bases between the germline ends. This CDR3 is built from 15 residues. Per the germline V gene, CDR1 is SGDLS and CDR2 is YYNGEE. Sorted-subset replicate PCR reactions were performed with approximately 0.2 ug DNA, corresponding to roughly 30,000 T cell genomes. Measured with immunoSEQ multiplex PCR; TCRdb has only the in-frame clones, and not every one. This sample has over 2,000,000 clones; 93% occur once, and the top ten carry around 1.7%. Points from the study as a whole: Relative to memory subsets, naive subsets generally showed larger estimated richness.

The chain recombines TRBV9 with TRBJ2-2, with D unclear. The source is a man between 18 and 35 years old in good health. Some clones in this sample may be carry-over from other donors' samples. Sequenced material: naive CD8+ T cells from PBMCs. The CDR3 reads CASSGRVRHTGELFF. The DNA of the CDR3 is TGTGCCAGCAGCGGACGCGTTAGGCACACCGGGGAGCTGTTTTTT.